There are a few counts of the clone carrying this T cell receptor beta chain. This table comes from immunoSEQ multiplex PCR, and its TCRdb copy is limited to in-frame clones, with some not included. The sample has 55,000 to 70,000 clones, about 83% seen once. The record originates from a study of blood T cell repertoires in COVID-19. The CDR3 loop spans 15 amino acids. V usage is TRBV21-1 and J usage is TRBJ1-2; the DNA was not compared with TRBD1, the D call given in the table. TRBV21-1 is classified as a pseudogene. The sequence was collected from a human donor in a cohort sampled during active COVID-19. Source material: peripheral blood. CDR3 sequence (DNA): TGTGCCAGCAGCATTCCGGAGGGGGCCGACTATGGCTACACCTTC. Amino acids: CASSIPEGADYGYTF.